This T cell receptor beta chain came from a study of beta chain features in type 1 diabetes. Sequenced material consisted of expressed TCRB transcripts (all of the isolated RNA was reverse transcribed). Assay used: immunoSEQ multiplex PCR; TCRdb lists only in-frame clones, some missing. The sample lists about 640,000 clones; around 12% were seen once. Notes on the study in general: Within the patient group, naive, central memory and Treg TCRB repertoires appeared more similar to each other than within healthy donors. Moderately but significantly shorter TCRB CDR3s were found in Type 1 diabetes patients in all four CD4+ subsets.

V lost 5 bases and J lost 2, with 10 bases in between. The CDR3 totals 13 residues. The germline CDR1 and CDR2 sequences are SGHTA and FQGNSA. This clone was picked up a small number of times. The antigen remains undetermined. Sequenced sample: naive CD4+ T cells from blood. The chain uses TRBV7-2 and TRBJ2-7; no reliable D call. This sequence was found in a man younger than 45 with type 1 diabetes. CDR3 nucleotide sequence: TGTGCCAGCAGCGTCGACGGCCCCTACGAGCAGTACTTC. This gives the protein CASSVDGPYEQYF.